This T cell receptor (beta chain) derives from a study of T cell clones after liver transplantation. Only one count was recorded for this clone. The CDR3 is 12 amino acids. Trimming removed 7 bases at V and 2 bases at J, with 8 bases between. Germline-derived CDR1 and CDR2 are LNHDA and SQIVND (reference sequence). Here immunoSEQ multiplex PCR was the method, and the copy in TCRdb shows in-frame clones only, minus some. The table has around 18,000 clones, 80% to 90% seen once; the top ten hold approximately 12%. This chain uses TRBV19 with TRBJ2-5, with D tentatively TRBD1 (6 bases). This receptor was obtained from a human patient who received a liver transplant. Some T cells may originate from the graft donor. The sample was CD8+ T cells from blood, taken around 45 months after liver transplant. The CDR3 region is CASTTGQETQYF. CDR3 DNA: TGTGCCAGTACAACAGGGCAAGAGACCCAGTACTTC. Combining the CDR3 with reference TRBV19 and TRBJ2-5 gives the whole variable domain DGGITQSPKYLFRKEGQNVTLSCEQNLNHDAMYWYRQDPGQGLRLIYYSQIVNDFQKGDIAEGYSVSREKKESFPLTVTSAQKNPTAFYLCASTTGQETQYFGPGTRLLVL.